The 23 T cell receptor beta chains reported below all come from one sample, sequenced in a study of cytomegalovirus exposure and HLA in healthy donors. A multiplex PCR was run with 60 Vbeta primers and 13 Jbeta primers. This table comes from immunoSEQ multiplex PCR, and its TCRdb copy is limited to in-frame clones, with some not included. Recorded for this sample: 90,000 to 120,000 clones. Sequencing was carried out using PBMCs. The receptor source for this set is a man aged 50-59 years in good health and CMV-seronegative.

This chain connects TRBV5-8 to TRBJ2-3; TRBD1 aligns across 7 bases. Trimming removed 0 bases from V and 2 bases from J; junction bases left unmatched: 3. From germline, CDR1 is SGHTS and CDR2 YDEGEE. This CDR3 comprises 15 residues. The CDR3 coding sequence is TGTGCCAGCAGCTTGGGGGACAGAAACACAGATACGCAGTATTTT. This translates into CASSLGDRNTDTQYF.

The chain is built from TRBV5-1 and TRBJ2-4; tentatively, D is TRBD2 (6 bases). V lost 1 base and J 0 bases, leaving 17 bases between the germline ends. CDR1 is SGHRS and CDR2 is YFSETQ in the germline V gene. This CDR3 has 18 amino acids. The chain's CDR3 is CASSLNFGGALAKNIQYF. The CDR3 DNA is TGCGCCAGCAGCTTGAACTTCGGCGGGGCTCTAGCCAAAAACATTCAGTACTTC.

This chain connects TRBV11-2 to TRBJ2-1; TRBD2 matches at 8 bases. V was clipped by 3 bases and J by 0 bases; unmatched bases: 1. Germline-derived CDR1 and CDR2 are SGHAT and FQNNGV. The CDR3 has 15 residues. The CDR3 coding sequence is TGTGCCAGCAGCTTTACTAGCGGCTCCTACAATGAGCAGTTCTTC. This gives the protein CASSFTSGSYNEQFF.

The genes are TRBV2 and TRBJ1-5; D not resolved. Germline CDR1 is SNHLY and CDR2 is FYNNEI. V was cut by 6 bases and J by 1 base, with 13 bases left in between. The CDR3 extends over 15 amino acids. The CDR3 sequence is CASSLQRGSNQPQHF. The CDR3 coding sequence is TGTGCCAGCAGCCTACAACGAGGAAGCAATCAGCCCCAGCATTTT. Full variable domain (remainder filled in from reference TRBV2 and TRBJ1-5): EPEVTQTPSHQVTQMGQEVILRCVPISNHLYFYWYRQILGQKVEFLVSFYNNEISEKSEIFDDQFSVERPDGSNFTLKIRSTKLEDSAMYFCASSLQRGSNQPQHFGDGTRLSIL.

The rearrangement uses TRBV11-2 and TRBJ1-1; D remains unclear. Germline V gives CDR1 SGHAT, CDR2 FQNNGV. Deletions cut 3 bases from V and 1 base from J, with 6 bases between. There are 13 residues in the CDR3. CDR3: CASSFGENTEAFF. CDR3 DNA: TGTGCCAGCAGCTTCGGGGAGAACACTGAAGCTTTCTTT.

V gene TRBV5-1 combines with J gene TRBJ1-4; TRBD1 matches at 7 bases. The germline V gene encodes CDR1 SGHRS and CDR2 YFSETQ. Trimming took 1 base from V and 7 from J; bases not matched to a gene: 7. The CDR3 is 15 residues long. CDR3 DNA: TGCGCCAGCAGCTTGACGTCAGGGGGTTCTGAAAAACTGTTTTTT. Its translation: CASSLTSGGSEKLFF.

The rearrangement joins TRBV10-3 to TRBJ2-5; TRBD2 agrees at 7 bases. This CDR3 spans 15 amino acids. V trimming: 0 bases; J trimming: 0 bases; junction bases outside the gene matches: 1. The germline gives CDR1 ENHRY, CDR2 SYGVKD. DNA of the CDR3: TGTGCCATCAGTGAGTCGGGAGGGGACCAAGAGACCCAGTACTTC. Amino acids: CAISESGGDQETQYF.

The rearrangement joins TRBV4-1 to TRBJ1-5, with TRBD1 matching over 7 bases. The germline gives CDR1 MGHRA, CDR2 YSYEKL. J lost 12 bases, V lost 5 bases, and 10 bases had no gene match. The CDR3 extends over 13 amino acids. The CDR3 protein is CASSSGQAGGQHF. The DNA for the CDR3 is TGCGCCAGCAGCTCCGGACAGGCGGGTGGCCAGCATTTT.

The chain uses TRBV15 and TRBJ2-7, with D hard to call. This CDR3 is 13 amino acids long. Trimming left V 0 bases short and J 1 base short, with 4 bases between. Germline CDR1 and CDR2: LNHNV and YYDKDF (reference sequence). The CDR3 nucleotides are TGTGCCACCAGCAGAGATCTATCCTACGAGCAGTACTTC. Its translation: CATSRDLSYEQYF.

Details on this clone: The same CDR3 can be traced to other DNA sequences in this sample. The J gene is TRBJ2-5, the V gene TRBV7-2; 10 nucleotides agree with TRBD1. With 5 bases clipped from V and 5 bases from J, the junction kept 5 bases outside the gene matches. CDR1 and CDR2 (germline): SGHTA, FQGNSA. This CDR3 has 14 amino acids. CDR3 in amino acids: CASSRDRGQETQYF. For the CDR3, the DNA is TGTGCCAGCAGCAGGGACAGGGGCCAGGAGACCCAGTACTTC. The variable domain in full, with the rest retrieved from reference TRBV7-2 and TRBJ2-5, is GAGVSQSPSNKVTEKGKDVELRCDPISGHTALYWYRQSLGQGLEFLIYFQGNSAPDKSGLPSDRFSAERTGGSVSTLTIQRTQQEDSAVYLCASSRDRGQETQYFGPGTRLLVL.

The chain is built from TRBV12-5 and TRBJ1-1, with D uncertain. Deletions cut 0 bases from V and 0 bases from J, with 8 bases between. This CDR3 spans 15 amino acids. Germline CDR1 reads LGHNT; CDR2 reads FRNRAP. The CDR3, as DNA: TGTGCTAGTGGTTTGGTCGGCGGAATGAACACTGAAGCTTTCTTT. It encodes CASGLVGGMNTEAFF. The variable domain in full, with the rest retrieved from reference TRBV12-5 and TRBJ1-1, is DARVTQTPRHKVTEMGQEVTMRCQPILGHNTVFWYRQTMMQGLELLAYFRNRAPLDDSGMPKDRFSAEMPDATLATLKIQPSEPRDSAVYFCASGLVGGMNTEAFFGQGTRLTVV.

Concerning this clone itself: The sample carries other DNA sequences with the same CDR3. The chain uses TRBV6-5 and TRBJ2-7, with D possibly matching TRBD2 (6 bases). The germline V and J ends were trimmed by 0 bases and 2 bases, with 8 bases remaining between them. CDR1 is MNHEY, CDR2 SVGAGI, per germline. The CDR3 spans 14 residues. DNA of the CDR3: TGTGCCAGCAGTTACTCGCGGGGTCCCTACGAGCAGTACTTC. Its translation is CASSYSRGPYEQYF.

This chain joins TRBV7-6 and TRBJ1-1; D possibly corresponds to TRBD1 (6 bases). Germline V gene lookup returns CDR1 SGHVS and CDR2 FNYEAQ. The CDR3 length is 15 residues. V shed 0 bases and J shed 1 base, with 9 bases lying between them. Written as DNA, the CDR3 is TGTGCCAGCAGCTTAGCCGGGACACCGAACACTGAAGCTTTCTTT. It codes for CASSLAGTPNTEAFF. Supplemented by reference TRBV7-6 and TRBJ1-1, the full variable domain reads GAGVSQSPRYKVTKRGQDVALRCDPISGHVSLYWYRQALGQGPEFLTYFNYEAQQDKSGLPNDRFSAERPEGSISTLTIQRTEQRDSAMYRCASSLAGTPNTEAFFGQGTRLTVV.

The chain couples TRBV2 to TRBJ1-2; tentative D call: TRBD1 (5 bases). The germline V and J ends were trimmed by 6 bases and 2 bases, with 10 bases remaining between them. In germline, CDR1 is SNHLY, CDR2 FYNNEI. There are 13 residues in the CDR3. The CDR3 is CASRVTDNYGYTF. The CDR3 region has the DNA TGTGCCAGCAGGGTGACAGACAACTATGGCTACACCTTC.

The chain uses TRBV6-4 and TRBJ2-1; 8 bases agree with TRBD2. Trimming removed 3 bases from V and 5 bases from J; junction bases left unmatched: 9. CDR3 length: 16 amino acids. Germline loops: CDR1 MRHNA, CDR2 SNTAGT. CDR3 DNA: TGTGCCAGCAGTGAGTCTGGCGGGGGGAACCACAATGAGCAGTTCTTC. Translated, it gives CASSESGGGNHNEQFF.

The chain recombines TRBV5-1 with TRBJ2-7, with unresolved D. Between the trimmed V and J ends, which lost 5 bases and 4 bases, there was a span of 13 bases. Looked up from germline, CDR1 is SGHRS and CDR2 is YFSETQ. The CDR3 has 13 amino acids. CDR3 sequence (DNA): TGCGCCAGCAGGCGGTCTGATGGGTACGAGCAGTACTTC. Encoded protein: CASRRSDGYEQYF.

The J gene is TRBJ1-2, the V gene TRBV7-8, with D tentatively TRBD1 (5 bases). V lost 5 bases, J lost 2 bases, and 12 bases lay in between. CDR1 is SGHVS and CDR2 is FQNEAQ in the germline V gene. The CDR3 runs to 14 residues. The CDR3 nucleotides are TGTGCCAGCAGCCGACAAGGGGCAAACTATGGCTACACCTTC. Its protein is CASSRQGANYGYTF.

CDR3 coding DNA: TGTGCCAGCAGTCCCCGGGAGGCCTACGAGCAGTACTTC. Amino acids: CASSPREAYEQYF. The chain employs TRBV27 and TRBJ2-7; the match to TRBD2 covers 7 bases. CDR3 size: 13 residues. V lost 5 bases and J lost 2; bases outside the gene matches: 3. Germline V gene sequence: CDR1 MNHEY, CDR2 SMNVEV (reference sequence).

As to this clone: An end of the junction differs from the germline gene, which may be a read error. The V call is TRBV29-1, the J call TRBJ2-1, with 7 bases matching TRBD1. Per the germline V gene, CDR1 is SQVTM and CDR2 is ANQGSEA. The CDR3 extends over 14 amino acids. CDR3 protein: CSVTGVSSDNEQFF. The CDR3 DNA sequence: TGCAGCGTTACAGGGGTGAGCTCCGACAATGAGCAGTTCTTC.

The CDR3 spells CASNLAGSPYNEQFF. The CDR3, as DNA: TGTGCCAGCAACTTAGCGGGGTCCCCCTACAATGAGCAGTTCTTC. This rearrangement joins TRBV9 to TRBJ2-1, with 8 bases matching TRBD2. There are 15 residues in the CDR3. CDR1 is SGDLS and CDR2 is YYNGEE in the germline V gene. J was trimmed by 2 bases and V by 6 bases; bases with no gene match: 7.

CDR3 sequence: CASSTSVGELFF. CDR3 in DNA: TGTGCCAGTAGTACGTCCGTCGGGGAGCTGTTTTTT. V usage is TRBV19 and J usage is TRBJ2-2, with no clear D. The V gene lost 4 bases and the J gene lost 7 bases, with 7 bases spanning the gap. Germline CDR1 reads LNHDA; CDR2 reads SQIVND (reference sequence). CDR3 length equals 12 residues.

CDR3 coding DNA: TGCGCCAGCAGCTTAGACATGGGCGTCGGAAACACCATATATTTT. Protein sequence: CASSLDMGVGNTIYF. The chain couples TRBV5-1 to TRBJ1-3, with D unresolved. Trimming removed 2 bases at V and 4 bases at J, with 13 bases between. The CDR3 sequence is 15 residues long. Germline CDR1 is SGHRS and CDR2 is YFSETQ.

CDR3 sequence reads: CASSENTSYEQYF. DNA of the CDR3: TGTGCCAGCAGTGAAAACACCTCCTACGAGCAGTACTTC. The chain employs TRBV2 and TRBJ2-7; D call uncertain. V was shortened by 2 bases and J by 0 bases, with 5 bases between the two germline ends. CDR1 and CDR2 (germline): SNHLY, FYNNEI. This CDR3 region has 13 residues.